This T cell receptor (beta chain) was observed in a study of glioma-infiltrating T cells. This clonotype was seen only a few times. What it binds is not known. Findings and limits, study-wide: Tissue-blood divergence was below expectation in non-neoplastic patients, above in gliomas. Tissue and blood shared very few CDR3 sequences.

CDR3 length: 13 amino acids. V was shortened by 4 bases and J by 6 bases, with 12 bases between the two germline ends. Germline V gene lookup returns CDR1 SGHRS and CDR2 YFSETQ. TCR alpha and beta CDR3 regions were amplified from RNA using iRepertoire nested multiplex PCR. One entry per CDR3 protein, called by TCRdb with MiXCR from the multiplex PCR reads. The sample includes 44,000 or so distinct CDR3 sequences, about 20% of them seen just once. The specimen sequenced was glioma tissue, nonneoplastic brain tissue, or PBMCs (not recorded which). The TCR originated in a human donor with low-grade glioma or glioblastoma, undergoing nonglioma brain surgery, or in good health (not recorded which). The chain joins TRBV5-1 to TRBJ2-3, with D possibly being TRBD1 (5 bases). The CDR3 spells CASSRQPADTQYF. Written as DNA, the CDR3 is TGCGCCAGCAGCCGACAGCCAGCGGATACGCAGTATTTT.